The present T cell receptor (beta chain) was sequenced within a study of blood T cell repertoires in COVID-19. The method was immunoSEQ multiplex PCR; TCRdb's version includes in-frame clones alone and lacks a portion of them. Counted here are around 26,000 clones, roughly 76% occurring once; the ten biggest clones make up 55% to 75%. This clone was counted only a few times. CDR1 and CDR2 from the germline V gene are SGHDT and YYEEEE. This CDR3 spans 11 amino acids. The junction had 2 bases not matched to a gene; V was cut back by 3 bases and J by 12 bases. The J gene is TRBJ1-4, the V gene TRBV5-6; 7 bases map to TRBD1. The sequence was collected from an elderly woman with acute or convalescent COVID-19. What was sequenced was peripheral blood. The CDR3 reads CASSWDSQLFF. The CDR3 region has the DNA TGTGCCAGCAGCTGGGACAGTCAACTGTTTTTT.